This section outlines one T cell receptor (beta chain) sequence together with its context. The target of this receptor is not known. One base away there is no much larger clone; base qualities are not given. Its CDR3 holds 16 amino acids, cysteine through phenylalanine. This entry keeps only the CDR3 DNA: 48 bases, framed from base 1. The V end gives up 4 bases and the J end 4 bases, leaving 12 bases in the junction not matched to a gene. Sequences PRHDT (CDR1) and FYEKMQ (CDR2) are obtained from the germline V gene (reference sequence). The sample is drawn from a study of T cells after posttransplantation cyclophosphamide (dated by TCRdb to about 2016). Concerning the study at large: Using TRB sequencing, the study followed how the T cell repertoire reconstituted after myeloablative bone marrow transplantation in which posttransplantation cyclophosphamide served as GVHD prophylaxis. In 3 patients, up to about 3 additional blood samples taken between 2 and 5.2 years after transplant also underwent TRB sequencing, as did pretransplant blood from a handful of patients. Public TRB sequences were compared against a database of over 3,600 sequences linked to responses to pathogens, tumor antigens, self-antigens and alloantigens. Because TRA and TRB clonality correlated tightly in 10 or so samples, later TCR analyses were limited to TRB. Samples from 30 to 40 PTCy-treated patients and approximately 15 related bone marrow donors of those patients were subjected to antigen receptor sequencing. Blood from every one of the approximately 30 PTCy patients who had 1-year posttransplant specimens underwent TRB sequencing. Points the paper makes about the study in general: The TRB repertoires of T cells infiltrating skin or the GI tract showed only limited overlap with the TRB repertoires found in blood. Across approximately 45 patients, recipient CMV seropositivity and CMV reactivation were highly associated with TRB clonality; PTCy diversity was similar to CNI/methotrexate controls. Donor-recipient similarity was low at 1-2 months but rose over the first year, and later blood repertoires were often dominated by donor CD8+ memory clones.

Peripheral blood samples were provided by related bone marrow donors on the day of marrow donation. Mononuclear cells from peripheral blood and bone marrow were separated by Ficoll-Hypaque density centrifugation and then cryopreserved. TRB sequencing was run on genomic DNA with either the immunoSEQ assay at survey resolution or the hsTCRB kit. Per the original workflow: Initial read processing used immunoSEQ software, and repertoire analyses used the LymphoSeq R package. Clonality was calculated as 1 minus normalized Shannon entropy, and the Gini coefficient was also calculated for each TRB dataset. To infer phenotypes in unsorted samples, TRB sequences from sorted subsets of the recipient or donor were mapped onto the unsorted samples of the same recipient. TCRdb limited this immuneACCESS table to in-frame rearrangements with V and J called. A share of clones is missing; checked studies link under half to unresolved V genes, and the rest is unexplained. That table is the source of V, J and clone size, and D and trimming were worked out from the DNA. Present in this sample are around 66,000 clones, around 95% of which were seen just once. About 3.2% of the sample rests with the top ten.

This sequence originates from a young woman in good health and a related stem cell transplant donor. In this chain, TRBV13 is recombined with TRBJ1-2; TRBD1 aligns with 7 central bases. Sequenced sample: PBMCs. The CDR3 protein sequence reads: CASSSRQGVRIYGYTF. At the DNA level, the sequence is TGTGCCAGCAGCTCCCGACAGGGCGTTCGGATCTATGGCTACACCTTC.